What follows are 10 T cell receptor beta chains derived from one specimen sequenced in a study of graft-versus-host responses after intestinal transplantation. Their recognized antigens are unknown. Method: immunoSEQ multiplex PCR; TCRdb's copy keeps in-frame clones and lacks some. The sample holds tens of thousands of clones, 91% seen once. The source material was unstimulated CD8+ T cells sorted from spleen or lymph node cells, sampled before intestinal transplant. These receptors were obtained from a human donor who received an intestinal transplant.

The V call is TRBV5-4, the J call TRBJ2-7, with 7 bases matching TRBD1. Germline V gene lookup returns CDR1 SGHNT and CDR2 YYREEE (reference sequence). J lost 2 bases, V lost 0 bases, and 5 bases had no gene match. The CDR3 covers 15 residues. The CDR3 spells CASSLGADRAYEQYF. The CDR3 DNA reads TGTGCCAGCAGCTTGGGGGCCGACAGGGCCTACGAGCAGTACTTC.

The chain couples TRBV15 to TRBJ2-7, with TRBD1 identical over 7 bases. The V gene's germline CDR1 is LNHNV and CDR2 YYDKDF (reference sequence). The CDR3 loop spans 14 amino acids. After removal of 5 bases from V and 2 bases from J, the junction contained 6 bases not matched to a gene. As DNA, the CDR3 is TGTGCCACCAGCTTGGGACAGTACCCCTACGAGCAGTACTTC. The encoded protein is CATSLGQYPYEQYF.

This sequence joins TRBV7-2 and TRBJ2-1; D unresolved. V was cut by 2 bases and J by 5 bases, with 16 bases left in between. CDR1 and CDR2 (germline): SGHTA, FQGNSA. CDR3 length equals 16 residues. CDR3 residues: CASSLLPPYRDNEQFF. The CDR3 region has the DNA TGTGCCAGCAGCTTACTCCCCCCCTATCGTGACAATGAGCAGTTCTTC. The complete variable domain, with remaining parts taken from reference TRBV7-2 and TRBJ2-1, reads GAGVSQSPSNKVTEKGKDVELRCDPISGHTALYWYRQSLGQGLEFLIYFQGNSAPDKSGLPSDRFSAERTGGSVSTLTIQRTQQEDSAVYLCASSLLPPYRDNEQFFGPGTRLTVL.

The CDR3 sequence is CASSLWRQGAFKDQPQHF. The CDR3 coding sequence is TGTGCCAGCAGCTTGTGGCGGCAGGGGGCTTTCAAGGATCAGCCCCAGCATTTT. This chain links TRBV7-8 with TRBJ1-5; the match to TRBD1 covers 8 bases. The CDR3 runs to 18 residues. Germline V gene sequence: CDR1 SGHVS, CDR2 FQNEAQ. V trimming: 3 bases; J trimming: 5 bases; junction bases outside the gene matches: 15.

By sample share, this clone is medium-sized. The chain couples TRBV28 to TRBJ1-2, with D possibly being TRBD1 (6 bases). This CDR3 region has 13 residues. Germline V gene lookup returns CDR1 MDHEN and CDR2 SYDVKM. V shed 5 bases and J shed 5 bases, with 12 bases lying between them. CDR3 sequence: CASSDARGYGYTF. The CDR3 DNA sequence: TGTGCCAGCAGTGACGCTAGGGGGTATGGCTACACCTTC.

The chain employs TRBV30 and TRBJ1-4, with D hard to call. The CDR3 contains 14 residues. The germline V gene has CDR1 GTSNPN and CDR2 SVGIG (reference sequence). V was shortened by 0 bases and J by 7 bases, with 12 bases between the two germline ends. CDR3 in DNA: TGTGCCTGGAGTGTCGGAGTGGGAGGTGAAAAACTGTTTTTT. Protein sequence: CAWSVGVGGEKLFF.

This chain uses TRBV7-2 with TRBJ2-3; TRBD2 aligns across 7 bases. Germline lookup yields CDR1 SGHTA and CDR2 FQGNSA. CDR3 length: 15 residues. Trimming removed 0 bases from V and 2 bases from J; junction bases left unmatched: 2. The CDR3 spells CASSLAAGYTDTQYF. DNA of the CDR3: TGTGCCAGCAGCTTAGCAGCGGGGTACACAGATACGCAGTATTTT. The full variable domain, with the rest looked up from reference TRBV7-2 and TRBJ2-3, is GAGVSQSPSNKVTEKGKDVELRCDPISGHTALYWYRQSLGQGLEFLIYFQGNSAPDKSGLPSDRFSAERTGGSVSTLTIQRTQQEDSAVYLCASSLAAGYTDTQYFGPGTRLTVL.

This rearrangement joins TRBV9 to TRBJ2-5, with 9 bases lining up with TRBD1. CDR1 and CDR2 (germline): SGDLS, YYNGEE. V shed 0 bases, J shed 1 base, and the junction held 1 base outside the gene matches. CDR3 size: 15 residues. The CDR3 spells CASSVETGGQETQYF. The CDR3 DNA sequence: TGTGCCAGCAGCGTAGAGACAGGGGGCCAAGAGACCCAGTACTTC.

The chain recombines TRBV28 with TRBJ2-1; weak D call: TRBD2 (7 bases). The V gene lost 2 bases and the J gene lost 6 bases, with 14 bases spanning the gap. CDR3 length: 15 residues. From germline, CDR1 is MDHEN and CDR2 SYDVKM. CDR3 DNA: TGTGCCAGCAGTTTAAGTGTGGCGGGGGCCAATGAGCAGTTCTTC. Protein product: CASSLSVAGANEQFF.

The chain carries TRBV6-5 and TRBJ2-1, with 7 bases identical to TRBD2. With 6 bases clipped from V and 4 bases from J, the junction kept 9 bases outside the gene matches. From germline, CDR1 is MNHEY and CDR2 SVGAGI. This CDR3 has 15 residues. The CDR3 loop is CASSLGLAEYNEQFF. In DNA, the CDR3 is TGTGCCAGCAGCCTGGGGCTAGCGGAATACAATGAGCAGTTCTTC.